Here is one TCR beta chain with its context. The data belong to a study of blood T cell repertoires in COVID-19. Original data processing: Reference gene primer amplification in the assay estimated nucleated cell counts. Assay: immunoSEQ multiplex PCR; the TCRdb copy retains only in-frame clones and omits some. V, J and clone size derive from that table, while D and trimming were established from the DNA sequence. The sample lists roughly 110,000 clones, 70% to 90% occurring once. CDR1 is MDHEN and CDR2 is SYDVKM in the germline V gene. The V and J ends lost 3 bases and 9 bases respectively, with 6 bases between them. The CDR3 is 12 residues long.

Sequenced: peripheral blood. The TCR comes from a man aged 50 or older with active or convalescent COVID-19. The chain joins TRBV28 to TRBJ1-6; D uncertain. The CDR3 region has the DNA TGTGCCAGCAGTTTTTCGAGTTCACCCCTCCACTTT. It codes for CASSFSSSPLHF.